What follows are 13 T cell receptor beta chains derived from one specimen sequenced in a study of cytomegalovirus exposure and HLA in healthy donors (TCRdb year 2017). The receptor library was made with the immunoSEQ multiplex PCR assay. A mixture of 60 forward primers for TCR Vbeta segments and 13 reverse primers for TCR Jbeta segments was used in the multiplex PCR. As stored in TCRdb, this immuneACCESS dataset retains in-frame rearrangements with V and J assigned. A fraction of the clones does not appear; measured against another copy, unresolved V genes explain less than half of the discrepancy, and the remainder lacks a known reason. Across this sample there are some 130,000 clones, with less than 85% seen only once. 1% of the sample goes to the ten largest clones. Sequences were obtained from PBMCs. All receptors come from a man aged 40-50 years in good health and CMV-seronegative.

The genes are TRBV28 and TRBJ1-2, with D maybe TRBD1 (6 bases). The V and J ends lost 6 bases and 2 bases respectively, with 10 bases between them. The CDR3 is 13 amino acids. Looked up from germline, CDR1 is MDHEN and CDR2 is SYDVKM. The CDR3, as DNA: TGTGCCAGCAGCCGACAGGCAAACTATGGCTACACCTTC. Protein sequence: CASSRQANYGYTF.

As concerns this clone: An end of the junction differs from the germline gene, which may be a read error. J is TRBJ1-2 and V is TRBV5-1; 7 bases are a match to TRBD1. CDR1 and CDR2 from the germline V gene are SGHRS and YFSETQ. There are 14 residues in the CDR3. CDR3 in amino acids: CTSSLEGQNYGYTF. The CDR3 coding sequence is TGCACCAGCAGCTTGGAGGGACAGAACTATGGCTACACCTTC.

The CDR3 region has the DNA TGTGCCAGCAGTCCGGGGGGGAGGGATACTGAAGCTTTCTTT. Translation: CASSPGGRDTEAFF. The chain is built from TRBV27 and TRBJ1-1; perhaps TRBD1 as D (5 bases). The CDR3 is 14 residues long. CDR1 and CDR2 from the germline V gene are MNHEY and SMNVEV (reference sequence). Trimming took 5 bases from V and 5 from J, leaving 15 bases between them.

This chain joins TRBV5-4 and TRBJ2-6; D not certain. The V gene's germline CDR1 is SGHNT and CDR2 YYREEE (reference sequence). Between the trimmed V and J ends, which lost 4 bases and 1 base, there was a span of 12 bases. The CDR3 loop spans 16 amino acids. The DNA of the CDR3 is TGTGCCAGCAGCGCAGTTGCAGCGTCTGGGGCCAACGTCCTGACTTTC. This codes for CASSAVAASGANVLTF.

This chain uses TRBV4-1 with TRBJ1-1, with a tentative D call TRBD1 (5 bases). This CDR3 has 15 residues. V was shortened by 1 base and J by 0 bases, with 9 bases between the two germline ends. Per germline, CDR1 MGHRA and CDR2 YSYEKL. The CDR3 reads CASSQVGGVNTEAFF. The DNA for the CDR3 is TGCGCCAGCAGCCAAGTCGGGGGGGTGAACACTGAAGCTTTCTTT.

The chain combines TRBV9 with TRBJ2-1; TRBD1 aligns across 9 bases. Trimming removed 0 bases from V and 6 bases from J; junction bases left unmatched: 7. Germline V gene lookup returns CDR1 SGDLS and CDR2 YYNGEE. The CDR3 extends over 16 amino acids. For the CDR3, the DNA is TGTGCCAGCAGCGTAGAGGCTGGGGACAGGGCCAATGAGCAGTTCTTC. It encodes CASSVEAGDRANEQFF. Based on the CDR3 plus reference TRBV9 and TRBJ2-1, the full variable domain is DSGVTQTPKHLITATGQRVTLRCSPRSGDLSVYWYQQSLDQGLQFLIQYYNGEERAKGNILERFSAQQFPDLHSELNLSSLELGDSALYFCASSVEAGDRANEQFFGPGTRLTVL.

V and J are TRBV30 and TRBJ1-1; 10 bases map to TRBD1. CDR1 GTSNPN and CDR2 SVGIG come from the germline V gene (reference sequence). V lost 4 bases and J lost 4; bases outside the gene matches: 3. The CDR3 contains 13 residues. The CDR3 loop reads CAWIRTGGTEAFF. The CDR3 bases are TGTGCCTGGATCCGGACAGGGGGCACTGAAGCTTTCTTT.

The chain employs TRBV4-1 and TRBJ2-5; 8 nucleotides line up with TRBD2. V was clipped by 1 base and J by 4 bases; unmatched bases: 2. The CDR3 loop spans 14 amino acids. Germline V gene sequence: CDR1 MGHRA, CDR2 YSYEKL. The DNA of the CDR3 is TGCGCCAGCAGCCAAGGGACTAGCAGAGAGACCCAGTACTTC. This translates into CASSQGTSRETQYF.

The V and J genes are TRBV27 and TRBJ2-7, with D maybe TRBD1 (6 bases). CDR1 and CDR2 from the germline V gene are MNHEY and SMNVEV (reference sequence). Trimming left V 4 bases short and J 6 bases short, with 10 bases between. The CDR3 is made up of 12 amino acids. The CDR3 protein is CASSSGQLEQYF. The CDR3 DNA sequence: TGTGCCAGCAGTTCCGGACAGCTCGAGCAGTACTTC.

The chain joins TRBV2 to TRBJ1-2; 9 bases fit TRBD1. Germline CDR1 and CDR2: SNHLY and FYNNEI. V lost 6 bases and J lost 7; bases outside the gene matches: 6. The CDR3 length is 13 residues. The CDR3 sequence: CASSPQGASGYTF. The CDR3, as DNA: TGTGCCAGCAGCCCACAGGGGGCGTCTGGCTACACCTTC.

The J gene is TRBJ2-4, the V gene TRBV29-1; TRBD1 might be the D (6 bases). Germline V CDR1 and CDR2: SQVTM, ANQGSEA. The CDR3 extends over 13 amino acids. The V end lost 5 bases, the J end lost 1 base, and 9 bases lay between the germline ends. As DNA, the CDR3 is TGCAGCGTTCTGCAGGGGGCCAAAAACATTCAGTACTTC. Amino acid sequence: CSVLQGAKNIQYF. Based on the CDR3 plus reference TRBV29-1 and TRBJ2-4, the full variable domain is SAVISQKPSRDICQRGTSLTIQCQVDSQVTMMFWYRQQPGQSLTLIATANQGSEATYESGFVIDKFPISRPNLTFSTLTVSNMSPEDSSIYLCSVLQGAKNIQYFGAGTRLSVL.

This rearrangement joins TRBV2 to TRBJ2-3; 9 positions match TRBD1. The CDR3 has 13 residues. Germline trimming cut 6 bases from V and 3 bases from J; bases unmatched to any gene: 1. CDR1 and CDR2 from the germline V gene are SNHLY and FYNNEI. CDR3 in DNA: TGTGCCAGCAGCGGGACAGGGACAGATACGCAGTATTTT. Translated, it gives CASSGTGTDTQYF.

The chain employs TRBV29-1 and TRBJ2-5; D perhaps matches TRBD2 (7 bases). V lost 5 bases, J lost 2 bases, and 15 bases lay in between. The CDR3 is made up of 14 amino acids. Germline values: CDR1 SQVTM, CDR2 ANQGSEA. The DNA for the CDR3 is TGCAGCGTTCTAAACAGGGAGGGACAAGAGACCCAGTACTTC. Translated, it gives CSVLNREGQETQYF.